This T cell receptor (beta chain) was identified in a study of PD-1 blockade in classical Hodgkin lymphoma (dated by TCRdb to 2020 to 2022). Some background on the complete study: Nivolumab dosing was 3 mg/kg intravenously every 2 weeks, continuing until either disease progression or unacceptable toxicity. The study used CyTOF and TCR beta sequencing to define a peripheral blood immune signature of response to PD-1 blockade in classical Hodgkin lymphoma. The paper's findings and limits, for the study overall: Baseline diversity similar to that of newly diagnosed patients was observed in trial patients achieving complete response, whereas significantly lower diversity was observed in partial responders and progressors. Lower diversity was seen in patients whose nivolumab began less than 1 year after ASCT, and these patients were left out of later analyses so that immune reconstitution would not confound the results. The study covered only a single clinical trial cohort, and the causes of the repertoire differences, possibly disease activity or prior therapy, were still not defined. Baseline TCR diversity was reported to be lower in newly diagnosed patients than in healthy donors, and even lower in relapsed/refractory patients. By C4D1, a significant rise was seen in CD4+ TCR diversity but not in CD8+ TCR diversity (p=0.0027 vs p=0.16), and the rise was most apparent among complete responders (p=0.02).

The sample's time point, from its label and the paper: cycle 1 day 1 (C1D1), immediately before nivolumab initiation. Relapse after autologous stem cell transplantation had occurred in all trial patients, and cohorts A, B and C were distinguished by prior brentuximab vedotin exposure. A total of approximately 51 patients with relapsed/refractory classical Hodgkin lymphoma made up the trial cohort, and each patient's best overall response was complete response, partial response or progressive disease. Single-agent nivolumab was administered to trial patients in the multi-cohort phase II CheckMate 205 trial. An independent review committee assessed best overall response using the 2007 International Working Group response criteria. Trial PBMCs were collected immediately before nivolumab initiation (C1D1) and during therapy at cycle 2 day 1 and cycle 4 day 1. Peripheral blood was collected in 8 mL Vacutainer Cell Preparation Tubes, from which PBMCs were isolated by centrifugation and then cryopreserved.

Turning to this clone: No cognate antigen has been identified for it. Per-nucleotide qualities are absent, and no much larger clonotype sits a single base away.

The Qiagen DNeasy kit was used to extract genomic DNA from unsorted PBMCs and from the negatively selected CD4+ and CD8+ fractions. Using primers that anneal to V and J segments, immunoSEQ multiplex PCR amplified the TCR beta CDR3 regions. A synthetic immune receptor repertoire was used to minimize amplification bias, and remaining bias was computationally removed after sequencing. In the authors' own workflow: Repertoire diversity was quantified as the Shannon entropy index using custom Python scripts. The unsorted, CD4+ and CD8+ repertoires were each analyzed separately, with the exception of combined analyses, where CD4+ and CD8+ sequences were merged in silico. A clone counted as expanded when the clone's frequency after treatment rose at least 2-fold relative to C1D1, and clones undetected at baseline were given a pseudocount of 0.5. Singleton clones were defined as clones with 0 or 1 copy at C1D1, and non-singleton clones were defined as clones with 2 or more copies. Clones expanded in unsorted samples were annotated as CD4+, CD8+ or unknown by matching protein sequences in sorted samples from the same patient. Wilcoxon tests on paired samples were used to test changes in diversity from C1D1 to C4D1. TCRdb took over this immuneACCESS table, retaining in-frame rearrangements with V and J assigned. Such tables are incomplete; in checked studies, under half of the missing clones stem from an unresolved V gene, and the remainder is unexplained. V, J and clone size reflect that table, while D and trimming were determined from the DNA. Across this sample there are 35,000 to 45,000 clones, with over 80% seen only once. 8.5% to 10% of the sample comes from the top ten.

The source of this sequence is a human donor with classical Hodgkin lymphoma. Sequencing used peripheral blood mononuclear cells (PBMCs), obtained at baseline.

The DNA reads as follows: TGTGCCAGCAAGGAGGGGGTTCCGGGGAACATTCAGTACTTC. Its protein reads: CASKEGVPGNIQYF. This chain joins TRBV27 to TRBJ2-4; the D gene is possibly TRBD1 or TRBD2, each agreeing over 6 bases. V and J lose 7 bases and 7 bases, and a span of 17 bases separates them. Per the germline V gene (reference sequence), MNHEY is the CDR1 and SMNVEV is the CDR2. From the cysteine up to the phenylalanine, the CDR3 has a length of 14 residues. The DNA shown is the 42-base CDR3, in frame from base 1.